What follows are 2 T cell receptor beta chains derived from one specimen sequenced in a study of cytomegalovirus exposure and HLA in healthy donors. Researchers ran the PCR with 60 Vbeta and 13 Jbeta primers. Repertoires were generated with immunoSEQ multiplex PCR, while TCRdb's copy carries only in-frame clones and drops some. Among about 160,000 clones, around 84% were seen once, and the ten largest hold more than 8%. The specimen was PBMCs. These receptors all come from a male donor in good health and CMV-seropositive.

This clone was counted only a few times. CDR3 DNA: TGTGCCAGTAGTCGACAGGGAACGGAGACCCAGTACTTC. This gives the protein CASSRQGTETQYF. The chain is built from TRBV19 and TRBJ2-5; TRBD1 aligns across 7 bases. J was trimmed by 5 bases and V by 5 bases; bases with no gene match: 5. Germline CDR1 reads LNHDA; CDR2 reads SQIVND (reference sequence). This CDR3 comprises 13 residues.

The chain recombines TRBV5-6 with TRBJ2-4, with 10 bases fitting TRBD2. Looked up from germline, CDR1 is SGHDT and CDR2 is YYEEEE. With 2 bases clipped from V and 0 bases from J, the junction kept 5 bases outside the gene matches. This CDR3 is 17 amino acids long. The CDR3 here is CASSFLSSGGAKNIQYF. The CDR3 DNA is TGTGCCAGCAGCTTCCTATCTAGCGGGGGAGCCAAAAACATTCAGTACTTC.